Shown below are 14 T cell receptor beta chains from a single sample sequenced in a study of regulatory T cells in long-lasting Graves disease (dated by TCRdb to about 2021). The sample's time point label, decoded: newly diagnosed GD, antithyroid drugs for less than 3 months. For both TCR sequencing and RNA sequencing, RNA was extracted from PBMCs using TRIzol. Library preparation employed multiplex PCR. The listed sequencing device is Illumina HiSeq 4000. iRepertoire HTBI primers and Arm-PCR amplification of CDR3 regions were used to construct TCR beta libraries. TCRdb trimmed public reads at Q25 via fastp, called clones via MiXCR and kept in-frame beta chains. Entries that share a CDR3 protein sequence are merged under the most common genes and DNA. The sample contains 360,000 or so distinct CDR3 sequences, 16% of them found a single time. Roughly 29% of the sample is held by the ten biggest clonotypes.

The sample also formed part of further work on T cells in Graves' hyperthyroidism and ophthalmopathy.

Sequencing was performed on peripheral blood mononuclear cells (PBMCs), taken at new diagnosis, from a patient treated with antithyroid drugs. The origin of the receptors is a man aged 35 to 55 with Graves disease. Donor details come from another sample of the same person, matched by shared clones.

This chain uses TRBV4-1 with TRBJ1-6; TRBD1 matches 7 bases. The trim removed 2 bases at V and 7 bases at J, leaving 8 bases unmatched. The CDR3 loop spans 16 amino acids. From germline, CDR1 is MGHRA and CDR2 YSYEKL. CDR3 sequence reads: CASSQPSGTENSPLHF. In DNA form, the CDR3 reads TGCGCCAGCAGCCAACCGTCTGGGACAGAGAATTCACCCCTCCACTTT.

This rearrangement joins TRBV6-1 to TRBJ2-5; 11 bases align to TRBD2. The tail of the sequence fits TRBJ2-1 better, so the J call may be wrong. Germline V gives CDR1 MNHNS, CDR2 SASEGT. This CDR3 contains 15 residues. DNA of the CDR3: TGTGCCAGTGGTAGCGGGGGGGCCTGGGGCAATGAGCAGTTCTTC. It is translated as CASGSGGAWGNEQFF.

This clonotype was detected only a few times. The CDR3: CASSLQGAGAKNIQYF. CDR3 nucleotides: TGCGCCAGCAGCCTACAGGGGGCTGGGGCCAAAAACATTCAGTACTTC. The genes are TRBV4-1 and TRBJ2-4, with TRBD1 matching over 9 bases. V dropped 4 bases and J dropped 1; count of bases not matched to a gene: 5. Germline V lookup: CDR1 MGHRA, CDR2 YSYEKL. The CDR3 extends over 16 amino acids.

This clonotype was seen more than once but under ten times. This chain joins TRBV28 and TRBJ2-6, with a possible D match to TRBD2 (6 bases). The CDR3 contains 15 residues. The germline gives CDR1 MDHEN, CDR2 SYDVKM. V lost 2 bases and J lost 2, with 7 bases in between. The CDR3 DNA sequence: TGTGCCAGCAGTTTAGCGGGACCTGGGGCCAACGTCCTGACTTTC. Its translation is CASSLAGPGANVLTF.

V is TRBV9 and J is TRBJ1-2, with D possibly matching TRBD1 (5 bases). CDR1 and CDR2 (germline): SGDLS, YYNGEE. The CDR3 is 13 amino acids. The V end lost 3 bases, the J end lost 8 bases, and 14 bases lay between the germline ends. The CDR3 DNA follows: TGTGCCAGCAGCGCACAGGTCTCGGGCGGCTACACCTTC. It encodes CASSAQVSGGYTF.

Ten or more counts support this clonotype. The rearrangement uses TRBV3-1 and TRBJ2-3, with a weak D call TRBD2 (5 bases). Per the germline V gene, CDR1 is LGHDT and CDR2 is YNNKEL (reference sequence). The V and J ends lost 3 bases and 1 base respectively, with 17 bases between them. The CDR3 extends over 17 amino acids. The CDR3 nucleotides are TGTGCCAGCAGCCAGACCACTGCGGGTCGGGGCACAGATACGCAGTATTTT. Translated, it gives CASSQTTAGRGTDTQYF.

This clonotype was detected ten times or more. The chain joins TRBV18 to TRBJ2-3; no firm D call. Germline V gene lookup returns CDR1 KGHSH and CDR2 LQKENI. CDR3 length: 12 residues. Deletions cut 5 bases from V and 5 bases from J, with 8 bases between. This chain's CDR3 is CASSTQQDTQYF. The CDR3 DNA reads TGTGCCAGCTCAACTCAACAAGATACGCAGTATTTT.

This clonotype showed up many times. The chain has TRBV7-8 and TRBJ2-2; unclear D gene. V was shortened by 6 bases and J by 2 bases, with 10 bases between the two germline ends. CDR3 length: 14 residues. Germline values: CDR1 SGHVS, CDR2 FQNEAQ. The CDR3 here is CASRSGPNTGELFF. CDR3 nucleotide sequence: TGTGCCAGCAGATCGGGTCCAAACACCGGGGAGCTGTTTTTT.

This clonotype came up many times. The rearrangement joins TRBV5-1 to TRBJ1-2; weak D call: TRBD1 (5 bases). The CDR3 covers 17 residues. Looked up from germline, CDR1 is SGHRS and CDR2 is YFSETQ. V lost 4 bases and J 4 bases, leaving 23 bases between the germline ends. CDR3 loop: CASSRGVSARQTYGYTF. The CDR3 DNA reads as TGCGCCAGCAGCAGAGGGGTATCCGCACGGCAAACCTATGGCTACACCTTC.

There are many counts of this clonotype. The rearrangement uses TRBV27 and TRBJ2-7; TRBD1 matches 7 bases. Losses at the gene ends were 3 bases for V and 5 bases for J; bases not matched to a gene: 1. Germline assignment: CDR1 MNHEY and CDR2 SMNVEV (reference sequence). There are 12 residues in the CDR3. The chain's CDR3 is CASSFGTDEQYF. The CDR3 DNA follows: TGTGCCAGCAGTTTCGGGACAGACGAGCAGTACTTC.

This clonotype has at least ten counts. The chain links TRBV7-9 to TRBJ1-1; no definite D call. The V gene lost 6 bases and the J gene lost 1 base, with 9 bases spanning the gap. This CDR3 has 13 residues. Germline V lookup: CDR1 SEHNR, CDR2 FQNEAQ (reference sequence). The CDR3 spells CASSQDGNTEAFF. CDR3 nucleotide sequence: TGTGCCAGCAGTCAGGACGGGAACACTGAAGCTTTCTTT. The variable domain in full, with the rest retrieved from reference TRBV7-9 and TRBJ1-1, is DTGVSQNPRHKITKRGQNVTFRCDPISEHNRLYWYRQTLGQGPEFLTYFQNEAQLEKSRLLSDRFSAERPKGSFSTLEIQRTEQGDSAMYLCASSQDGNTEAFFGQGTRLTVV.

The table lists this clonotype with many counts. V and J are TRBV4-2 and TRBJ2-7; 10 bases are shared with TRBD1. The CDR3 extends over 17 amino acids. Germline-derived CDR1 and CDR2 are LGHNA and YNFKEQ. After removal of 0 bases from V and 5 bases from J, the junction contained 10 bases not matched to a gene. CDR3 loop: CASSQDLWGQGTNEQYF. Written as DNA, the CDR3 is TGTGCCAGCAGCCAAGACTTATGGGGACAGGGGACAAACGAGCAGTACTTC.

This clonotype was counted only a few times. The junction does not match germline at one end; this may be a read error. The genes are TRBV4-1 and TRBJ1-1; D is possibly TRBD1 (5 bases). Germline V gives CDR1 MGHRA, CDR2 YSYEKL. The CDR3 contains 14 residues. CDR3: CASSLSGSNTEAFF. The CDR3, as DNA: TGTGCCAGCAGCCTTTCAGGGTCGAACACTGAAGCTTTCTTT.

This clonotype was detected ten times or more. The CDR3 nucleotides read TGTGCCAGTAGTATTGAATTCAGACAAGGCAGCACAGATACGCAGTATTTT. Encoded protein: CASSIEFRQGSTDTQYF. This chain connects TRBV19 to TRBJ2-3; no clear D. The CDR3 loop spans 17 amino acids. Germline CDR1 reads LNHDA; CDR2 reads SQIVND (reference sequence). Trimming took off 3 bases at V and 0 bases at J, with 16 bases between the two ends. Supplemented by reference TRBV19 and TRBJ2-3, the full variable domain reads DGGITQSPKYLFRKEGQNVTLSCEQNLNHDAMYWYRQDPGQGLRLIYYSQIVNDFQKGDIAEGYSVSREKKESFPLTVTSAQKNPTAFYLCASSIEFRQGSTDTQYFGPGTRLTVL.